These 31 T cell receptor beta chains were sequenced from one sample in a study of T cells after yellow fever vaccination. TCRdb analysed the 5' RACE reads with MiXCR anew, one entry per CDR3 protein. The repertoire holds some 320,000 distinct CDR3 sequences, with approximately 4.3% as singletons. The sample in question was PBMCs, obtained 15 days after the yellow fever booster vaccination. These receptors all come from a man between 18 and 29 years old who received the YFV17D yellow fever vaccine.

This clonotype was seen more than once but under ten times. The J gene is TRBJ2-3, the V gene TRBV3-1, with D maybe TRBD1 (6 bases). Per the germline V gene, CDR1 is LGHDT and CDR2 is YNNKEL (reference sequence). Deletions cut 4 bases from V and 2 bases from J, with 13 bases between. The length of the CDR3 is 15 residues. The CDR3 loop reads CASSPTGDFTDTQYF. CDR3 nucleotide sequence: TGTGCCAGCAGCCCGACAGGTGATTTCACAGATACGCAGTATTTT.

The chain uses TRBV3-1 and TRBJ2-5; D uncertain. Germline V CDR1 and CDR2: LGHDT, YNNKEL (reference sequence). This CDR3 has 18 residues. The ends were cut back, 1 base at V and 2 bases at J, with 20 bases in the middle. The CDR3 nucleotides are TGTGCCAGCAGCCAAGGAACCCTCGGGTTGGCCCTACAAGAGACCCAGTACTTC. Protein product: CASSQGTLGLALQETQYF.

In this sample, this clonotype turned up many times. This chain links TRBV5-1 with TRBJ2-2; no reliable D call. Per the germline V gene, CDR1 is SGHRS and CDR2 is YFSETQ. Trimming took 0 bases from V and 4 from J, leaving 13 bases between them. The CDR3 runs 16 residues. CDR3 protein: CASSLALSGLTGELFF. The CDR3 nucleotides read TGCGCCAGCAGCTTGGCCCTTAGTGGGCTCACCGGGGAGCTGTTTTTT.

In its sample, this clonotype was seen many times. V gene TRBV5-1 combines with J gene TRBJ1-4; D unresolved. Trimming shortened V by 0 bases and J by 3 bases, and 3 bases separated the two germline ends. CDR1 and CDR2 from the germline V gene are SGHRS and YFSETQ. This CDR3 is 13 amino acids long. The CDR3 sequence: CASSLEANEKLFF. The DNA of the CDR3 is TGCGCCAGCAGCTTGGAGGCTAATGAAAAACTGTTTTTT. Based on the CDR3 plus reference TRBV5-1 and TRBJ1-4, the full variable domain is KAGVTQTPRYLIKTRGQQVTLSCSPISGHRSVSWYQQTPGQGLQFLFEYFSETQRNKGNFPGRFSGRQFSNSRSEMNVSTLELGDSALYLCASSLEANEKLFFGSGTQLSVL.

The rearrangement joins TRBV7-3 to TRBJ2-1, with 8 nucleotides matching TRBD1. The CDR3 covers 15 residues. CDR1 is SGHTA and CDR2 is FQGTGA in the germline V gene. The V gene end was trimmed by 1 base and the J gene end by 12 bases; junction bases not matched to a gene: 11. The CDR3 DNA reads as TGTGCCAGCAGCTTAAATAGAGGACAGGGATCGTTGCAGTTCTTC. Its protein product is CASSLNRGQGSLQFF.

The rearrangement uses TRBV11-2 and TRBJ2-5; TRBD2 might be the D (5 bases). Germline loops: CDR1 SGHAT, CDR2 FQNNGV. This CDR3 is built from 14 residues. Trimming left V 7 bases short and J 1 base short, with 13 bases between. CDR3 protein: CASKHAGVQETQYF. The CDR3 nucleotides read TGTGCCAGCAAGCACGCCGGGGTCCAAGAGACCCAGTACTTC.

Comments on this clonotype: Possible read error: a much larger clone is one base away. The J gene is TRBJ2-5, the V gene TRBV20-1; D gene unclear. This CDR3 has 15 residues. Germline assignment: CDR1 DFQATT and CDR2 SNEGSKA (reference sequence). Trimming pared 4 bases from V and 4 bases from J, leaving 19 bases between. The CDR3 region has the DNA TGCAGTGCTAAAGGCCCGGCGCTGAACCTAGAGACCCAGTACTTC. Encoded protein: CSAKGPALNLETQYF.

This clonotype has at least ten counts. The chain combines TRBV6-2 or TRBV6-3 with TRBJ1-5; D gene ambiguous. Germline CDR1 is MNHEY and CDR2 is SVGEGT. Trimming pared 7 bases from V and 7 bases from J, leaving 14 bases between. The CDR3 is made up of 13 amino acids. CDR3 coding DNA: TGTGCCAGCAAAGGCGGGGTCCAACAGCCCCAGCATTTT. Amino acid sequence: CASKGGVQQPQHF.

The J gene is TRBJ1-1, the V gene TRBV6-1; D gene uncertain. The CDR3 length is 11 residues. From germline, CDR1 is MNHNS and CDR2 SASEGT. With 7 bases removed from V and 8 bases from J, the gap between germline ends came to 11 bases. The CDR3 bases are TGTGCCAGCACCCCGGGCCCCGAAGCTTTCTTT. Protein: CASTPGPEAFF.

In this sample, this clonotype turned up many times. The chain carries TRBV20-1 and TRBJ2-2; D perhaps matches TRBD1 (6 bases). Deletions cut 0 bases from V and 2 bases from J, with 13 bases between. Germline V CDR1 and CDR2: DFQATT, SNEGSKA (reference sequence). This CDR3 contains 16 residues. The CDR3, as DNA: TGCAGTGCTAGAGATCCTAAGGGGGACAACACCGGGGAGCTGTTTTTT. Protein product: CSARDPKGDNTGELFF.

This clonotype was observed at least ten times. The chain carries TRBV6-1 and TRBJ2-5; D gene uncertain. V shed 0 bases and J shed 7 bases, with 12 bases lying between them. CDR3 size: 14 residues. The germline gives CDR1 MNHNS, CDR2 SASEGT. DNA for the CDR3: TGTGCCAGCAGTGAAGCGATAGTGGTTTGGACCCAGTACTTC. It translates to CASSEAIVVWTQYF.

This clonotype appeared many times. The V gene is TRBV4-3, the J gene TRBJ2-7; D may be TRBD1 (7 bases). From germline, CDR1 is LGHNA and CDR2 YSLEER. Trimming removed 0 bases at V and 0 bases at J, with 18 bases between. CDR3 length equals 18 residues. The chain's CDR3 is CASSQEESRGDSSYEQYF. The CDR3 DNA sequence: TGCGCCAGCAGCCAAGAGGAGTCGCGCGGGGACAGCTCCTACGAGCAGTACTTC.

This clonotype was seen ten or more times. The chain has TRBV4-1 and TRBJ1-2, with D tentatively TRBD1 (5 bases). The ends were cut back, 1 base at V and 6 bases at J, with 12 bases in the middle. Germline CDR1 is MGHRA and CDR2 is YSYEKL. The CDR3 consists of 14 residues. The CDR3 loop is CASSQARAGNGYTF. Here the CDR3 DNA reads TGCGCCAGCAGCCAAGCGAGGGCAGGGAATGGCTACACCTTC.

This clonotype has at least ten counts. V usage is TRBV5-6 and J usage is TRBJ2-1; D ambiguous. Trimming removed 1 base at V and 2 bases at J, with 7 bases between. Germline CDR1 reads SGHDT; CDR2 reads YYEEEE. The CDR3 runs 14 residues. CDR3 loop: CASSLPTTYNEQFF. CDR3 nucleotides: TGTGCCAGCAGCTTGCCTACTACCTACAATGAGCAGTTCTTC.

This clonotype was recorded a few times. The rearrangement links TRBV7-9 to TRBJ2-7; D ambiguous. Germline V gives CDR1 SEHNR, CDR2 FQNEAQ (reference sequence). The germline V and J ends were trimmed by 5 bases and 7 bases, with 9 bases remaining between them. This CDR3 is 11 amino acids long. CDR3 sequence (DNA): TGTGCCAGCAGCCGTTGGGAAGAGCAGTACTTC. The encoded protein is CASSRWEEQYF. The variable domain in full, completed from reference TRBV7-9 and TRBJ2-7, reads DTGVSQNPRHKITKRGQNVTFRCDPISEHNRLYWYRQTLGQGPEFLTYFQNEAQLEKSRLLSDRFSAERPKGSFSTLEIQRTEQGDSAMYLCASSRWEEQYFGPGTRLTVT.

This clonotype showed up just a few times. This rearrangement joins TRBV19 to TRBJ2-3, with D uncertain. The V gene's germline CDR1 is LNHDA and CDR2 SQIVND (reference sequence). The V and J ends lost 3 bases and 0 bases respectively, with 10 bases between them. The CDR3 runs to 15 residues. For the CDR3, the DNA is TGTGCCAGTAGTATCCTGCTTACTAGCACAGATACGCAGTATTTT. Protein: CASSILLTSTDTQYF.

The V gene is TRBV5-1, the J gene TRBJ1-1; D may be TRBD1 (6 bases). Germline loops: CDR1 SGHRS, CDR2 YFSETQ. The CDR3 is 11 amino acids. V dropped 8 bases and J dropped 11 bases, with 16 bases sitting between them. CDR3 DNA: TGCGCCAGTTCGCGCAGGGGTGAGGCTTTCTTT. Protein sequence: CASSRRGEAFF.

The chain joins TRBV20-1 to TRBJ1-1; 8 nucleotides align to TRBD1. CDR1 and CDR2 (germline): DFQATT, SNEGSKA (reference sequence). This CDR3 comprises 15 residues. The junction had 9 bases not matched to a gene; V was cut back by 5 bases and J by 1 base. CDR3 nucleotides: TGCAGTGCTTTAGTACAGGGGGGGTGGAACACTGAAGCTTTCTTT. Protein: CSALVQGGWNTEAFF.

This clonotype was recorded many times. This chain connects TRBV6-5 to TRBJ1-6, with D possibly matching TRBD1 (5 bases). The CDR3 extends over 14 amino acids. Germline assignment: CDR1 MNHEY and CDR2 SVGAGI. The germline V and J ends were trimmed by 6 bases and 5 bases, with 11 bases remaining between them. CDR3 residues: CASRMEGNNSPLHF. CDR3 sequence (DNA): TGTGCCAGCAGGATGGAGGGGAATAATTCACCCCTCCACTTT.

This clonotype has a count of ten or more. The CDR3 is CASSQGGGEDTQYF. DNA for the CDR3: TGCGCCAGCAGCCAAGGAGGGGGGGAGGATACGCAGTATTTT. The V gene is TRBV4-3, the J gene TRBJ2-3, with a weak D call TRBD2 (7 bases). V was shortened by 1 base and J by 6 bases, with 11 bases between the two germline ends. Looked up from germline, CDR1 is LGHNA and CDR2 is YSLEER. The CDR3 spans 14 residues.

The rearrangement links TRBV9 to TRBJ2-3; 9 bases map to TRBD2. The CDR3 has 16 amino acids. CDR1 is SGDLS and CDR2 is YYNGEE in the germline V gene. J was trimmed by 8 bases and V by 4 bases; bases with no gene match: 14. CDR3 amino acids: CASSPIDSGGFGTQYF. Here the CDR3 DNA reads TGTGCCAGCAGCCCTATCGATAGCGGGGGATTCGGTACGCAGTATTTT.

This clonotype occurred a few times. This sequence joins TRBV6-5 and TRBJ1-1, with 9 nucleotides matching TRBD1. With V trimmed by 4 bases and J by 5 bases, 8 bases remained unmatched. Germline values: CDR1 MNHEY, CDR2 SVGAGI. The CDR3 covers 15 residues. The CDR3 reads CASSSAGTGRTEAFF. The CDR3 DNA sequence: TGTGCCAGCAGTTCCGCCGGGACAGGGAGAACTGAAGCTTTCTTT.

This clonotype was seen repeatedly, ten times or more. This chain uses TRBV7-2 with TRBJ2-1, with D perhaps TRBD2 (5 bases). With 1 base removed from V and 3 bases from J, the gap between germline ends came to 13 bases. The germline V gene encodes CDR1 SGHTA and CDR2 FQGNSA. The CDR3 runs to 16 residues. The CDR3 protein is CASSLVGGPSYNEQFF. In DNA form, the CDR3 reads TGTGCCAGCAGCTTAGTCGGCGGGCCCAGCTACAATGAGCAGTTCTTC.

This clonotype came up many times. The chain employs TRBV5-1 and TRBJ2-3, with 8 bases lining up with TRBD1. The CDR3 consists of 15 residues. Trimming cost V 2 bases and J 6 bases; bases outside gene matches: 8. Germline values: CDR1 SGHRS, CDR2 YFSETQ. The CDR3 reads CASSFMGTGADTQYF. CDR3 nucleotides: TGCGCCAGCAGCTTCATGGGGACAGGAGCCGATACGCAGTATTTT.

This clonotype was counted ten times or more. The V gene is TRBV4-2, the J gene TRBJ2-2, with TRBD2 matching over 8 bases. This CDR3 spans 15 amino acids. From germline, CDR1 is LGHNA and CDR2 YNFKEQ. The ends lost 5 bases at V and 1 base at J; junction bases unmatched: 3. For the CDR3, the DNA is TGTGCCAGCAGCGCAGCGGGGGAGAACACCGGGGAGCTGTTTTTT. Translated, it gives CASSAAGENTGELFF.

This clonotype was counted only a few times. The gene calls are TRBV14 and TRBJ1-1; 8 bases match TRBD1. The germline V gene encodes CDR1 SGHDN and CDR2 FVKESK. V was pared by 5 bases and J by 7 bases, with 9 bases of the junction left unmatched. There are 14 residues in the CDR3. The CDR3, as DNA: TGTGCCAGCAGCTCCAGGGGGCGAGGGGGTGAAGCTTTCTTT. This sequence encodes CASSSRGRGGEAFF.

This clonotype came up many times. V gene TRBV7-2 combines with J gene TRBJ2-4, with 7 bases that match TRBD2. With V trimmed by 3 bases and J by 6 bases, 8 bases remained unmatched. The CDR3 contains 15 residues. From germline, CDR1 is SGHTA and CDR2 FQGNSA. CDR3 amino acids: CASSLGITGGNIQYF. The CDR3 DNA sequence: TGTGCCAGCAGCTTGGGGATTACGGGGGGAAACATTCAGTACTTC.

This clonotype has more than one count but fewer than ten. This chain joins TRBV11-2 and TRBJ2-5, with D tentatively TRBD1 (6 bases). The V end lost 1 base, the J end lost 4 bases, and 16 bases lay between the germline ends. The CDR3 is 16 residues long. Per germline, CDR1 SGHAT and CDR2 FQNNGV. The CDR3 DNA reads TGTGCCAGCAGCTTAGTGGGGACATTAGGTGGAGAGACCCAGTACTTC. Translation gives CASSLVGTLGGETQYF.

This clonotype appeared many times. J is TRBJ2-6 and V is TRBV29-1, with D uncertain. The V end was cut by 7 bases, the J end by 2 bases, with 9 bases between. The CDR3 extends over 13 amino acids. Germline-derived CDR1 and CDR2 are SQVTM and ANQGSEA. CDR3 in DNA: TGCAGCGCCAGTCCCCCTGGGGCCAACGTCCTGACTTTC. It translates to CSASPPGANVLTF.

This clonotype was detected only a few times. The genes are TRBV18 and TRBJ1-1; D ambiguous. Between the trimmed V and J ends, which lost 5 bases and 1 base, there was a span of 8 bases. Germline V gene lookup returns CDR1 KGHSH and CDR2 LQKENI. The CDR3 runs 13 residues. The CDR3 nucleotides read TGTGCCAGCTCAACCGAGGGGAACACTGAAGCTTTCTTT. It specifies CASSTEGNTEAFF.

This clonotype was recorded a few times. The chain joins TRBV27 to TRBJ1-2; 11 bases agree with TRBD1. Germline loops: CDR1 MNHEY, CDR2 SMNVEV (reference sequence). V gave up 3 bases and J gave up 2 bases; unmatched junction bases: 2. The CDR3 covers 15 residues. Here the CDR3 DNA reads TGTGCCAGCAGTTTCCGGACAGGGGGCAACTATGGCTACACCTTC. It yields the protein CASSFRTGGNYGYTF.